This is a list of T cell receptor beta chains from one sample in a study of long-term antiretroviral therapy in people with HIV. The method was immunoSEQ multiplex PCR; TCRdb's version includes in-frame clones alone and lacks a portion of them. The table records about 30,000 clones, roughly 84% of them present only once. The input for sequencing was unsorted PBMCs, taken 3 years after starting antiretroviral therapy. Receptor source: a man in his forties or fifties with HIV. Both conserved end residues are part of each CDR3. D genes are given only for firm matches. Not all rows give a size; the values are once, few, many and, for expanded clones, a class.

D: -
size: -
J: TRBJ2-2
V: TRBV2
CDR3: CASSEAGFTGELFF
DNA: TGTGCCAGCAGTGAAGCAGGGTTTACCGGGGAGCTGTTTTTT

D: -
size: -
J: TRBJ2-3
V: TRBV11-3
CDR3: CASSSTRSDTQYF
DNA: TGTGCCAGCAGCTCCACTAGGTCGGATACGCAGTATTTT

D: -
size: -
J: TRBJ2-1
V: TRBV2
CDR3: CASSGQYNEQFF
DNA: TGTGCCAGCAGTGGACAGTACAATGAGCAGTTCTTC

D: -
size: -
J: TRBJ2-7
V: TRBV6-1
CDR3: CASSERGTYEQYF
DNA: TGTGCCAGCAGTGAGAGGGGTACCTACGAGCAGTACTTC

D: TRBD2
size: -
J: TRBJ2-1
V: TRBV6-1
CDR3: CASSPTSGRASEQFF
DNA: TGTGCCAGCAGTCCGACTAGCGGGAGGGCCAGTGAGCAGTTCTTC

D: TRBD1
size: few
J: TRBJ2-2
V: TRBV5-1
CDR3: CASRPHRGGTGELFF
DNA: TGCGCCAGCAGACCACACAGGGGTGGCACCGGGGAGCTGTTTTTT

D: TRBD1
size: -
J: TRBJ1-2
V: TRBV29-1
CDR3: CSVEDRDSTNYGYTF
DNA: TGCAGCGTTGAAGATCGGGACAGTACTAACTATGGCTACACCTTC

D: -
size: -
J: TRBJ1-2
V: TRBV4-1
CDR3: CASSQDLAQPFYGYTF
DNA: TGCGCCAGCAGCCAAGATCTTGCACAGCCTTTCTATGGCTACACCTTC

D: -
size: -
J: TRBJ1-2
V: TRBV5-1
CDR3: CASSRVDYGYTF
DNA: TGCGCCAGCAGTAGAGTCGACTATGGCTACACCTTC

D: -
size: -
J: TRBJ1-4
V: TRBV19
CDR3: CASSIGGGREKLFF
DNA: TGTGCCAGTAGTATAGGGGGGGGCCGTGAAAAACTGTTTTTT

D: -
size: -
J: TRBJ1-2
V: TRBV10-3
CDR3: CAISDPGYGYTF
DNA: TGTGCCATCAGTGATCCGGGATATGGCTACACCTTC

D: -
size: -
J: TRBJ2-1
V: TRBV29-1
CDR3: CSVEFPRENLDEQFF
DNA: TGCAGCGTTGAGTTCCCCAGGGAGAACTTGGATGAGCAGTTCTTC

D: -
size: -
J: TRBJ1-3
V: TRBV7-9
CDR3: CASSSDTSSGNTIYF
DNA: TGTGCCAGCAGCTCGGACACGAGCTCTGGAAACACCATATATTTT

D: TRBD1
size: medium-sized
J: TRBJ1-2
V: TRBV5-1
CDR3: CASSYRGQGINYGYTF
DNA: TGCGCCAGCAGCTACCGGGGACAGGGGATTAACTATGGCTACACCTTC

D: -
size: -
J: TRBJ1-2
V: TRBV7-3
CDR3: CASSLGGSQANYGYTF
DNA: TGTGCCAGCAGCTTAGGCGGCAGTCAGGCGAACTATGGCTACACCTTC

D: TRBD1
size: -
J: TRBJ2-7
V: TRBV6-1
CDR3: CASSDRDRFPSYEQYF
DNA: TGTGCCAGCAGTGACCGGGACAGGTTTCCCTCCTACGAGCAGTACTTC

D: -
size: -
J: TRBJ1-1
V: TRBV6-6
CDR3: CASSYRGGRTGTEAFF
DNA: TGTGCCAGCAGTTACAGGGGGGGGCGTACAGGGACTGAAGCTTTCTTT

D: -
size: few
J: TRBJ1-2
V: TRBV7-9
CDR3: CASSPTGVHYGYTF
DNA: TGTGCCAGCAGCCCCACCGGAGTTCACTATGGCTACACCTTC

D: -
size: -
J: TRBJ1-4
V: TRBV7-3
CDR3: CASSSSRRPEKLFF
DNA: TGTGCCAGCAGCTCCTCGCGACGGCCGGAAAAACTGTTTTTT

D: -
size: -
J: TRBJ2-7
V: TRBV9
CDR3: CASSEGLSPSYEQYF
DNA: TGTGCCAGCAGCGAAGGACTTTCCCCCTCCTACGAGCAGTACTTC

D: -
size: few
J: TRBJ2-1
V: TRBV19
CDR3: CASSIRFADNEQFF
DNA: TGTGCCAGTAGTATACGGTTCGCCGACAATGAGCAGTTCTTC

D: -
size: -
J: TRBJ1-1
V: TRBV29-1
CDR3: CSVEVGGSEAFF
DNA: TGCAGCGTTGAAGTTGGGGGCTCTGAAGCTTTCTTT

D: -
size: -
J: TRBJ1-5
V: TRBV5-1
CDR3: CASSSTGNQPQHF
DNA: TGCGCCAGCAGCTCAACAGGGAATCAGCCCCAGCATTTT

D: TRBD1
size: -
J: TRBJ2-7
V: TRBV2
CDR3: CASRYDRGLEQYF
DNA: TGTGCCAGCAGGTACGACAGGGGGCTCGAGCAGTACTTC

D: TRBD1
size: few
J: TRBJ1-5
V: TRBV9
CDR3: CASSVEGAFNQPQHF
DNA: TGTGCCAGCAGCGTAGAGGGGGCCTTCAATCAGCCCCAGCATTTT

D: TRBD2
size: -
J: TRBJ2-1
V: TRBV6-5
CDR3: CASSWGLAGGLDEQFF
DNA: TGTGCCAGCAGTTGGGGACTAGCGGGGGGCCTCGATGAGCAGTTCTTC

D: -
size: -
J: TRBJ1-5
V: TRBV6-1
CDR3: CASSELSSNQPQHF
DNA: TGTGCCAGCAGTGAGTTATCCAGCAATCAGCCCCAGCATTTT

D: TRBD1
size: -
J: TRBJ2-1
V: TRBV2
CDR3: CASSPTGGSYNEQFF
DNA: TGTGCCAGCAGTCCCACAGGGGGCTCCTACAATGAGCAGTTCTTC

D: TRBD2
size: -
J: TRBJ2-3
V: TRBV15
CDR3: CATSRDPQLAGVTDTQYF
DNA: TGTGCCACCAGCAGAGATCCCCAGCTAGCGGGGGTCACAGATACGCAGTATTTT

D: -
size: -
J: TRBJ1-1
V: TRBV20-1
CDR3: CSAPRNTEAFF
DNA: TGCAGTGCCCCAAGGAACACTGAAGCTTTCTTT

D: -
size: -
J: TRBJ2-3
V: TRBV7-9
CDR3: CASSLLGADDTQYF
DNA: TGTGCCAGCAGCTTACTGGGAGCTGACGATACGCAGTATTTT

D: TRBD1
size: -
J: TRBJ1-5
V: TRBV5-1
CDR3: CASSLGEGASNQPQHF
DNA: TGCGCCAGCAGCTTGGGGGAGGGGGCTAGCAATCAGCCCCAGCATTTT